This TCR beta chain was retrieved from a study of graft-versus-host responses after intestinal transplantation. This clone was seen only a few times. The CDR3 extends over 16 amino acids. Trimming removed 4 bases from V and 4 bases from J, with 19 bases in between. The germline V gene has CDR1 SGHDN and CDR2 FVKESK. The method was immunoSEQ multiplex PCR; TCRdb's version includes in-frame clones alone and lacks a portion of them. The table lists about 24,000 clones, around two fifths of them singletons, with under 0.8% in the top ten. This receptor was taken from a human patient who received an intestinal transplant. The chain carries TRBV14 and TRBJ1-2; maybe TRBD1 (6 bases). The sequenced sample was alloreactive CD4+ T cells from a mixed lymphocyte reaction culture, obtained before intestinal transplant. Subset specified: CFSE-low proliferating T cells sorted from roughly six-day pre-transplant mixed lymphocyte reaction (GvH or HvG direction). The CDR3 loop reads CASSRYRVSSFYGYTF. CDR3 sequence (DNA): TGTGCCAGCAGCCGATACAGGGTGTCTTCTTTCTATGGCTACACCTTC.